This TCR beta chain was identified during a study of T cells in Graves' hyperthyroidism and ophthalmopathy. Study findings and constraints: Separation of ophthalmopathy from stable hyperthyroidism was achieved by a 13 V-J model.

The CDR3 spans 15 residues. Germline values: CDR1 MNHNS, CDR2 SASEGT. The trim removed 7 bases at V and 10 bases at J, leaving 12 bases unmatched. Note on this clonotype: No antigen is known for it.

The study included ophthalmopathy patients with Clinical Activity Score at least 3, NOSPECS grade at least 4 and duration under 3 months. Diagnosis relied on clinical symptoms, serum thyroxine and TRAb, thyroid ultrasound and orbital computed tomography. PBMCs were collected from a 10 ml volume of fresh peripheral blood. RNA transcripts served as the template for amplifying TCR beta CDR3 regions. In the first-round RT-PCR of the TCR CDR3, the HTBI primer set was used. TCRdb re-called the multiplex PCR reads through MiXCR, storing one row per CDR3 protein. Here the sample spans about 380,000 distinct CDR3 sequences, about 18% being singletons.

This sequence joins TRBV6-1 and TRBJ1-6; TRBD1 agrees at 8 bases. The sequence derives from a man aged 18-30 years with Graves' ophthalmopathy. The source material was blood. CDR3 region: CASKPGGQGGSPLHF. The CDR3 DNA follows: TGTGCCAGCAAGCCTGGAGGACAGGGCGGGTCACCCCTCCACTTT.